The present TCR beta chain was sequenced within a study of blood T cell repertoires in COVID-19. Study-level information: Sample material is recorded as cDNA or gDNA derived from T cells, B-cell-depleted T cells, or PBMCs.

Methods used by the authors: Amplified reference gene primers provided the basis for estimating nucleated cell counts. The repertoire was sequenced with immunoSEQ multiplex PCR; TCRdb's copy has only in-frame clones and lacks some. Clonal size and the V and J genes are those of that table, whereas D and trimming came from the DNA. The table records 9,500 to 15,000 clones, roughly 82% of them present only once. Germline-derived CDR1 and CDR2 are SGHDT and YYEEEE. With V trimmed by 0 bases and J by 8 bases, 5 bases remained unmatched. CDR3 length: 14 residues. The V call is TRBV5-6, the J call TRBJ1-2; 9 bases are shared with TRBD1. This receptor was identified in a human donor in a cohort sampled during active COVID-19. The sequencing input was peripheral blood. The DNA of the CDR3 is TGTGCCAGCAGCTTGGCGGGACAGGGATTAGGCTACACCTTC. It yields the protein CASSLAGQGLGYTF.